These 20 T cell receptor beta chains came from one sample sequenced in a study of cytomegalovirus exposure and HLA in healthy donors. Repertoires were generated with immunoSEQ multiplex PCR, while TCRdb's copy carries only in-frame clones and drops some. The top ten clones hold 4% to 5.5% of a sample with some 110,000 clones, roughly nine tenths of them seen once. The sequencing input was PBMCs. These receptors came from a man aged 18 to 30 in good health and CMV-seropositive.

The rearrangement links TRBV19 to TRBJ1-6; TRBD1 aligns across 8 bases. The V and J ends lost 7 bases and 0 bases, in that order; junction bases with no gene match: 8. The CDR3 runs to 17 residues. CDR1 is LNHDA and CDR2 is SQIVND in the germline V gene (reference sequence). CDR3 sequence (DNA): TGTGCCAGTAACAGGGGGATCTCAGGCTCCTATAATTCACCCCTCCACTTT. It codes for CASNRGISGSYNSPLHF.

This clone has only one observation. The V call is TRBV5-4, the J call TRBJ2-3, with TRBD2 identical over 14 bases. The V and J ends lost 3 bases and 1 base, in that order; junction bases with no gene match: 13. Germline loops: CDR1 SGHNT, CDR2 YYREEE (reference sequence). This CDR3 is 20 amino acids long. Here the CDR3 reads CASSSGLAGGPPSGTDTQYF. The CDR3, as DNA: TGTGCCAGCAGCTCCGGACTAGCGGGGGGCCCACCCAGCGGCACAGATACGCAGTATTTT.

The V and J genes are TRBV27 and TRBJ2-7; the match to TRBD2 covers 8 bases. The CDR3 has 14 amino acids. Germline CDR1 reads MNHEY; CDR2 reads SMNVEV (reference sequence). V shed 6 bases and J 2 bases; nucleotides not matched to a gene: 6. The CDR3 bases are TGTGCCAGCAGCGTTGCGGGGGGAGCCTACGAGCAGTACTTC. Protein: CASSVAGGAYEQYF.

The rearrangement uses TRBV10-3 and TRBJ2-5, with a tentative D call TRBD1 (6 bases). Trimming took off 3 bases at V and 2 bases at J, with 10 bases between the two ends. The CDR3 totals 14 residues. Germline CDR1 and CDR2: ENHRY and SYGVKD. The CDR3 loop reads CAISDSQGQETQYF. CDR3 DNA sequence: TGTGCCATCAGTGACAGTCAGGGGCAAGAGACCCAGTACTTC.

V and J are TRBV18 and TRBJ1-1; no firm D call. The CDR3 length is 16 residues. CDR1 and CDR2 from the germline V gene are KGHSH and LQKENI. Trimming removed 2 bases at V and 2 bases at J, with 15 bases between. DNA for the CDR3: TGTGCCAGCTCACCAAACGAGGCGAGCGTAAACACTGAAGCTTTCTTT. It encodes CASSPNEASVNTEAFF. The complete variable domain, with remaining parts taken from reference TRBV18 and TRBJ1-1, reads NAGVMQNPRHLVRRRGQEARLRCSPMKGHSHVYWYRQLPEEGLKFMVYLQKENIIDESGMPKERFSAEFPKEGPSILRIQQVVRGDSAAYFCASSPNEASVNTEAFFGQGTRLTVV.

V is TRBV4-1 and J is TRBJ2-1; 7 nucleotides line up with TRBD1. After removal of 3 bases from V and 4 bases from J, the junction contained 6 bases not matched to a gene. Germline assignment: CDR1 MGHRA and CDR2 YSYEKL. CDR3 length equals 15 residues. In DNA form, the CDR3 reads TGCGCCAGCAGCCAGGCAGGGGGTGGTTACAATGAGCAGTTCTTC. This encodes CASSQAGGGYNEQFF.

The V gene is TRBV5-4, the J gene TRBJ1-3, with 7 positions matching TRBD1. CDR1 SGHNT and CDR2 YYREEE come from the germline V gene (reference sequence). This CDR3 spans 16 amino acids. J lost 2 bases, V lost 4 bases, and 9 bases had no gene match. CDR3 region: CASSGGGGAPGNTIYF. DNA of the CDR3: TGTGCCAGCAGCGGTGGAGGGGGCGCACCTGGAAACACCATATATTTT.

The rearrangement links TRBV4-2 to TRBJ1-1; D not certain. Trimming shortened V by 5 bases and J by 8 bases, and 9 bases separated the two germline ends. The CDR3 consists of 11 residues. Germline assignment: CDR1 LGHNA and CDR2 YNFKEQ. The CDR3 DNA reads as TGTGCCAGCAGCGCTAGTCGGGAAGCTTTCTTT. This gives the protein CASSASREAFF.

The chain joins TRBV7-8 to TRBJ1-4; no reliable D call. The germline gives CDR1 SGHVS, CDR2 FQNEAQ. V was cut by 0 bases and J by 7 bases, with 6 bases left in between. The CDR3 contains 13 residues. CDR3 DNA sequence: TGTGCCAGCAGCTTAGCCCTCGTTGAAAAACTGTTTTTT. It specifies CASSLALVEKLFF.

This sequence joins TRBV7-2 and TRBJ2-7; 8 bases map to TRBD1. Unmatched junction bases numbered 6, after V lost 11 bases and J lost 0 bases. Germline V gene sequence: CDR1 SGHTA, CDR2 FQGNSA. The CDR3 sequence is 13 residues long. The CDR3 bases are TGTGCCGGGGGGCAGGGGGCCTCCTACGAGCAGTACTTC. The encoded protein is CAGGQGASYEQYF.

V gene TRBV11-2 combines with J gene TRBJ2-3; a possible D gene is TRBD2 (6 bases). The CDR3 is 15 residues long. Germline V gives CDR1 SGHAT, CDR2 FQNNGV. The V gene lost 3 bases and the J gene lost 2 bases, with 12 bases spanning the gap. CDR3 sequence reads: CASSFGLSYTDTQYF. CDR3 nucleotide sequence: TGTGCCAGCAGCTTCGGACTATCTTACACAGATACGCAGTATTTT.

The V gene is TRBV5-6, the J gene TRBJ1-5; D is uncertain. Germline V gives CDR1 SGHDT, CDR2 YYEEEE. V was shortened by 4 bases and J by 4 bases, with 15 bases between the two germline ends. There are 15 residues in the CDR3. The CDR3 DNA sequence: TGTGCCAGCAGCCCCAGCGGCCCGAGAAATCAGCCCCAGCATTTT. This gives the protein CASSPSGPRNQPQHF. The variable domain in full, with the rest retrieved from reference TRBV5-6 and TRBJ1-5, is DAGVTQSPTHLIKTRGQQVTLRCSPKSGHDTVSWYQQALGQGPQFIFQYYEEEERQRGNFPDRFSGHQFPNYSSELNVNALLLGDSALYLCASSPSGPRNQPQHFGDGTRLSIL.

The chain uses TRBV4-3 and TRBJ2-3, with TRBD1 matching over 9 bases. The CDR3 contains 18 residues. Unmatched junction bases numbered 14, after V lost 3 bases and J lost 4 bases. Germline V gene sequence: CDR1 LGHNA, CDR2 YSLEER. The chain's CDR3 is CASSQSPPRDREADTQYF. DNA for the CDR3: TGCGCCAGCAGCCAGTCCCCTCCCCGGGACAGGGAGGCAGATACGCAGTATTTT.

The chain carries TRBV7-6 and TRBJ2-2; 11 nucleotides agree with TRBD1. The germline V gene encodes CDR1 SGHVS and CDR2 FNYEAQ. This CDR3 comprises 14 residues. Trimming at V came to 9 bases and at J to 8 bases, leaving 8 bases not matched to a gene. The CDR3 is CASRPGQGAGELFF. Here the CDR3 DNA reads TGTGCCAGTAGACCAGGACAGGGGGCAGGGGAGCTGTTTTTT. Filled out from reference TRBV7-6 and TRBJ2-2, the complete variable domain reads GAGVSQSPRYKVTKRGQDVALRCDPISGHVSLYWYRQALGQGPEFLTYFNYEAQQDKSGLPNDRFSAERPEGSISTLTIQRTEQRDSAMYRCASRPGQGAGELFFGEGSRLTVL.

The J gene is TRBJ2-3, the V gene TRBV9, with D unclear. This CDR3 region has 15 residues. Germline V gene lookup returns CDR1 SGDLS and CDR2 YYNGEE. The V end lost 4 bases, the J end lost 5 bases, and 17 bases lay between the germline ends. CDR3 sequence reads: CASSRSHHSRDTQYF. The CDR3 nucleotides are TGTGCCAGCAGCCGATCCCATCACAGCCGAGATACGCAGTATTTT.

The chain recombines TRBV4-1 with TRBJ2-1; maybe TRBD2 (7 bases). This CDR3 is 14 amino acids long. CDR1 MGHRA and CDR2 YSYEKL come from the germline V gene. V dropped 4 bases and J dropped 8 bases, with 15 bases sitting between them. The CDR3 region has the DNA TGCGCCAGCAGCCTGGGAGGGGGGGTCCATGAGCAGTTCTTC. Amino acids: CASSLGGGVHEQFF.

The gene calls are TRBV5-6 and TRBJ1-1; D gene unclear. Trimming shortened V by 2 bases and J by 0 bases, and 11 bases separated the two germline ends. The germline gives CDR1 SGHDT, CDR2 YYEEEE. The CDR3 sequence is 15 residues long. CDR3 amino acids: CASSLRRSLNTEAFF. CDR3 DNA: TGTGCCAGCAGCTTAAGGAGGTCCCTGAACACTGAAGCTTTCTTT.

Points on this clone: The germline gene is not matched at one end of the junction; a read error may be the cause. The gene calls are TRBV7-9 and TRBJ2-1; D remains ambiguous. In germline, CDR1 is SEHNR, CDR2 FQNEAQ (reference sequence). The CDR3 sequence is 11 residues long. CDR3 amino acids: CASSFYDEQFF. The DNA for the CDR3 is TGTGCCAGCAGCTTCTACGATGAGCAGTTCTTC.

The V gene is TRBV7-9, the J gene TRBJ2-5; D may be TRBD1 (5 bases). This CDR3 is 15 amino acids long. Trimming pared 7 bases from V and 0 bases from J, leaving 15 bases between. Germline CDR1 reads SEHNR; CDR2 reads FQNEAQ (reference sequence). DNA for the CDR3: TGTGCCAGCATTAGTGACAGAAAATACCAAGAGACCCAGTACTTC. Translation: CASISDRKYQETQYF.

CDR3 DNA sequence: TGTGCCAGCAGCCCCCGGACAGGGTTCTACGAGCAGTACTTC. It yields the protein CASSPRTGFYEQYF. The J gene is TRBJ2-7, the V gene TRBV13; 8 bases match TRBD1. Germline-derived CDR1 and CDR2 are PRHDT and FYEKMQ (reference sequence). Germline trimming cut 5 bases from V and 3 bases from J; bases unmatched to any gene: 6. This CDR3 has 14 residues.